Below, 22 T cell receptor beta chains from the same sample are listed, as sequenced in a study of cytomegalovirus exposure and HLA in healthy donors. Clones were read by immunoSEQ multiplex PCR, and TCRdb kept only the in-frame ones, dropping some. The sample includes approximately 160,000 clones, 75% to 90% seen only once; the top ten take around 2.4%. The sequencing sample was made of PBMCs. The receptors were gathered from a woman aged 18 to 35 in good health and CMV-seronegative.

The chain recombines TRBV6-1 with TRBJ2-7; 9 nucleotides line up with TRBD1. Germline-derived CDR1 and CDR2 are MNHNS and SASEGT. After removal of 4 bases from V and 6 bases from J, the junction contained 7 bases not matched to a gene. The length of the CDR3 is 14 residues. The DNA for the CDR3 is TGTGCCAGCAGTGCGACCGGGACAGGGTTCGAGCAGTACTTC. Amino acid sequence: CASSATGTGFEQYF.

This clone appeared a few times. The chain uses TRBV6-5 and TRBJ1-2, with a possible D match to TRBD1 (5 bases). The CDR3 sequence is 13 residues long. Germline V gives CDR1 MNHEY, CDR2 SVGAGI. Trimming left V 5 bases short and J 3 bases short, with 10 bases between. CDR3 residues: CASSPGGDYGYTF. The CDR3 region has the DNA TGTGCCAGCAGTCCGGGGGGGGACTATGGCTACACCTTC.

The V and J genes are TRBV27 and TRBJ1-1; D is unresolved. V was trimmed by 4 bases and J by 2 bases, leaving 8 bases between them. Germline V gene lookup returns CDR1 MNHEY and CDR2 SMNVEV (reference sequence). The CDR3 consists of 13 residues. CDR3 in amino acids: CASSSTPNTEAFF. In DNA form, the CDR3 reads TGTGCCAGCAGTTCGACACCCAACACTGAAGCTTTCTTT.

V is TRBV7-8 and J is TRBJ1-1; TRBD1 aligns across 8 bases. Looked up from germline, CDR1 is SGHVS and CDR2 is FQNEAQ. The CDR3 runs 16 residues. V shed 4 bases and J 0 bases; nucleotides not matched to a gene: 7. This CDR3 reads CASSSPGGGLNTEAFF. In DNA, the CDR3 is TGTGCCAGCAGCTCCCCAGGGGGCGGGTTGAACACTGAAGCTTTCTTT.

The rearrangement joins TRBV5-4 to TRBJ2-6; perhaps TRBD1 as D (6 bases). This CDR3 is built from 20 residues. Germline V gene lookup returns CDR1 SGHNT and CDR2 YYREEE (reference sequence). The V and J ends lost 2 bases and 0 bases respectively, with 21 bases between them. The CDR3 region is CASSFKVGTHSSSGANVLTF. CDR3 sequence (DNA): TGTGCCAGCAGCTTCAAGGTCGGGACACATTCCTCCTCTGGGGCCAACGTCCTGACTTTC. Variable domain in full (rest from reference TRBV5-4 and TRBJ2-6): ETGVTQSPTHLIKTRGQQVTLRCSSQSGHNTVSWYQQALGQGPQFIFQYYREEENGRGNFPPRFSGLQFPNYSSELNVNALELDDSALYLCASSFKVGTHSSSGANVLTFGAGSRLTVL.

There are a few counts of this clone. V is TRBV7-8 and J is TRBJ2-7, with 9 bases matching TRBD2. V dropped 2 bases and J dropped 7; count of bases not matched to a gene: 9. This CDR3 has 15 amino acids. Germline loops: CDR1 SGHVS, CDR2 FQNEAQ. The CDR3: CASSLLGGRGSEQYF. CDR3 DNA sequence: TGTGCCAGCAGCTTATTAGGCGGGAGGGGGAGTGAGCAGTACTTC.

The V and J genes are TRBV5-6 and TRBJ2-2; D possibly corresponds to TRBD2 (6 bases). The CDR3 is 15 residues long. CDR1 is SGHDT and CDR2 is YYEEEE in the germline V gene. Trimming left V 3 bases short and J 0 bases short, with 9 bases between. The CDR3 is CASSSRLANTGELFF. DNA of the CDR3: TGTGCCAGCAGCTCTAGACTAGCGAACACCGGGGAGCTGTTTTTT.

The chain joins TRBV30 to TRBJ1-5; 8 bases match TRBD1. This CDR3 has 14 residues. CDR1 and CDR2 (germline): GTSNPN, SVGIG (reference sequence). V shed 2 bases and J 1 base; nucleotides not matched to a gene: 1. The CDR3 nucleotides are TGTGCCTGGAGTTCAGGGGGCAGCAATCAGCCCCAGCATTTT. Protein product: CAWSSGGSNQPQHF. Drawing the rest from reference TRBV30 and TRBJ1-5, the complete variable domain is SQTIHQWPATLVQPVGSPLSLECTVEGTSNPNLYWYRQAAGRGLQLLFYSVGIGQISSEVPQNLSASRPQDRQFILSSKKLLLSDSGFYLCAWSSGGSNQPQHFGDGTRLSIL.

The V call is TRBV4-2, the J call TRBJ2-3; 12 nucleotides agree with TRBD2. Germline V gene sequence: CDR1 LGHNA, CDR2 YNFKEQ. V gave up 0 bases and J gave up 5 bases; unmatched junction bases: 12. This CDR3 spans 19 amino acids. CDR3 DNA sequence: TGTGCCAGCAGCCAAGAAGGGTGGCTAGCGGGGGGGCCGGGAGATACGCAGTATTTT. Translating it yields CASSQEGWLAGGPGDTQYF.

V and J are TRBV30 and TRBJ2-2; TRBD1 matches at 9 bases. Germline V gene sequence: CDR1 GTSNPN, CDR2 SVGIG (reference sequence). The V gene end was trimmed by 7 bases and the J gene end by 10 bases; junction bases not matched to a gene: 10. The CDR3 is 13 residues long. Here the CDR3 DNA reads TGTGCCTTGGCGGGGACAGGGCTTTCGGAGCTGTTTTTT. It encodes CALAGTGLSELFF.

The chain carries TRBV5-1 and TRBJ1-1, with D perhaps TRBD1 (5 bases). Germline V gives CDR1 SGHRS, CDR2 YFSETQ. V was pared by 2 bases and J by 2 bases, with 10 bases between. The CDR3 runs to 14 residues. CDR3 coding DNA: TGCGCCAGCAGCTTTGGAGGGGATAACACTGAAGCTTTCTTT. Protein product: CASSFGGDNTEAFF.

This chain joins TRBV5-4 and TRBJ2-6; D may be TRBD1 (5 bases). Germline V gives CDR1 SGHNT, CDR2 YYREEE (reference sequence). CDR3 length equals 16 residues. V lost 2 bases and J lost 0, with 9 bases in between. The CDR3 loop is CASSFDSHSGANVLTF. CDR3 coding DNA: TGTGCCAGCAGCTTCGACAGTCACTCTGGGGCCAACGTCCTGACTTTC.

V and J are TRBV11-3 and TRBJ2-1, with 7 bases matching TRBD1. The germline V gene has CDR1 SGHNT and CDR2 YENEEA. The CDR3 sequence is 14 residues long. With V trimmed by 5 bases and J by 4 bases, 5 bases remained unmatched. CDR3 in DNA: TGTGCCAGCAGCCTCCGGGACAGTTACAATGAGCAGTTCTTC. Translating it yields CASSLRDSYNEQFF.

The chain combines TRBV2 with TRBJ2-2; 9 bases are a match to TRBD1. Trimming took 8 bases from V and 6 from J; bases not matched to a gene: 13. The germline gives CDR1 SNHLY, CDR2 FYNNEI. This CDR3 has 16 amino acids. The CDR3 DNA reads TGTGCCAGCTCCCTTGGCGGGACAGGGAAGGCCGGGGAGCTGTTTTTT. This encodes CASSLGGTGKAGELFF.

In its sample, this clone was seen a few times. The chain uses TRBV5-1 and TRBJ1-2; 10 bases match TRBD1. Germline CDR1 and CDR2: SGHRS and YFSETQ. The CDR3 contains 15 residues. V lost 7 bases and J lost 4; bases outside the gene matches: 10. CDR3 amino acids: CASGTGDSGSYGYTF. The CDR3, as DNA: TGCGCCAGCGGGACAGGGGACAGTGGGAGCTATGGCTACACCTTC.

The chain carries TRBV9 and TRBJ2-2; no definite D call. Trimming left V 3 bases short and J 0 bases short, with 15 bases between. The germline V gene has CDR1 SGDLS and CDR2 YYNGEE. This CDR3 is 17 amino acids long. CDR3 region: CASSARLGVTNTGELFF. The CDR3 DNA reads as TGTGCCAGCAGCGCGAGGTTAGGCGTAACGAACACCGGGGAGCTGTTTTTT.

CDR3 loop: CASSLARTHLWGYTF. Here the CDR3 DNA reads TGTGCCAGCAGCTTAGCGCGGACACACCTATGGGGCTACACCTTC. The chain carries TRBV7-9 and TRBJ1-2, with a tentative D call TRBD1 (5 bases). The CDR3 sequence is 15 residues long. The germline V gene encodes CDR1 SEHNR and CDR2 FQNEAQ (reference sequence). Between the trimmed V and J ends, which lost 0 bases and 8 bases, there was a span of 16 bases.

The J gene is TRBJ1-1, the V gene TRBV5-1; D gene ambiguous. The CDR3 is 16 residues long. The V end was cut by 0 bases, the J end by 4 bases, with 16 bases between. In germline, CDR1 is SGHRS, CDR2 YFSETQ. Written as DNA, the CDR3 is TGCGCCAGCAGCTTGGATGGTTTTCATGTACTCACTGAAGCTTTCTTT. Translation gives CASSLDGFHVLTEAFF.

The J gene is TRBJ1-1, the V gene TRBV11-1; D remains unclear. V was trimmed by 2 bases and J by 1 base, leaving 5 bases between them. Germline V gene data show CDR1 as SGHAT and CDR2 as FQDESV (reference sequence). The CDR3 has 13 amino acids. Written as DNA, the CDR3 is TGTGCCAGCAGCTTACAGTCGAACACTGAAGCTTTCTTT. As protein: CASSLQSNTEAFF.

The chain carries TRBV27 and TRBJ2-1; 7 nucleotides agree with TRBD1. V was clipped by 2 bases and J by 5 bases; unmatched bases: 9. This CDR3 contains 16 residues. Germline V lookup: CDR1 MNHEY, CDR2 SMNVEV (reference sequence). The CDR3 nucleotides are TGTGCCAGCAGTTTAGTGCCCTCGGGACAGCACAATGAGCAGTTCTTC. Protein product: CASSLVPSGQHNEQFF.

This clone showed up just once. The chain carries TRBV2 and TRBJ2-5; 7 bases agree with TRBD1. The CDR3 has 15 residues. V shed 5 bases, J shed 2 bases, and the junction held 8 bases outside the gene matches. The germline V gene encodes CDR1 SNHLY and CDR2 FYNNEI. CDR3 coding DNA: TGTGCCAGCAGTTTCCAAGGACAGGCACAAGAGACCCAGTACTTC. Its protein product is CASSFQGQAQETQYF.

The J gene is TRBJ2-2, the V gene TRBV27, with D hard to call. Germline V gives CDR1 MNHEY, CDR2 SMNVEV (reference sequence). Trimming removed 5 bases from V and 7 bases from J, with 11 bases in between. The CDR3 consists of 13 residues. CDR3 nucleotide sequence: TGTGCCAGCAGTCCCGCTATTGGCGGGGAGCTGTTTTTT. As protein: CASSPAIGGELFF.